The present T cell receptor beta chain was sequenced within a study of T cell responses to AZD1222 COVID-19 vaccine. Trimming cost V 2 bases and J 3 bases, with 7 bases left between them. Germline V gives CDR1 SGHVS, CDR2 FQNEAQ. This CDR3 spans 13 amino acids. The assay was immunoSEQ multiplex PCR, and TCRdb's table has in-frame clones only and misses some. Among 120,000 to 150,000 clones listed, 70% to 90% were seen once. Study results and caveats: Spike-specific TCR depth and breadth grew after two AZD1222 doses. Unmutated regions of variants are reportedly targeted by nearly half of spike-specific TCRs. Repertoires were collected only later (after the peak T cell response had occurred). Distributed over spike, vaccine-associated CD4 TCRs predominated at 160-218 and 743-854.

This clone is a singleton in its sample. The antigen remains unidentified. The origin of this receptor is an adult who received the AZD1222 COVID-19 vaccine. The chain has TRBV7-8 and TRBJ1-2, with D uncertain. The source was peripheral blood, collected 28 days after the second AZD1222 dose. CDR3 loop: CASSLIQDYGYTF. The CDR3, as DNA: TGTGCCAGCAGCTTAATCCAGGACTATGGCTACACCTTC.